The 30 T cell receptor beta chains presented below share a single source sample, sequenced in a study of T cells after yellow fever vaccination. TCRdb itself ran the 5' RACE reads through MiXCR, one entry per CDR3 protein. The sample records 200,000 to 300,000 distinct CDR3 sequences, 10% to 15% being singletons. Sequences were derived from CD4+ T cells sorted from PBMCs, sampled 45 days after the yellow fever booster vaccination. These receptors were taken from a man aged 25-45 years who received the YFV17D yellow fever vaccine.

The V gene is TRBV12-3 or TRBV12-4, the J gene TRBJ2-4, with 8 bases fitting TRBD2. The CDR3 consists of 15 residues. V lost 0 bases and J lost 9; bases outside the gene matches: 7. The CDR3 region is CASSLAAGGYSIQYF. As DNA, the CDR3 is TGTGCCAGCAGTTTAGCCGCGGGGGGTTATAGCATTCAGTACTTC.

V gene TRBV7-9 combines with J gene TRBJ2-7; D perhaps matches TRBD2 (5 bases). CDR1 is SEHNR and CDR2 is FQNEAQ in the germline V gene (reference sequence). This CDR3 is 16 amino acids long. V lost 4 bases, J lost 3 bases, and 19 bases lay in between. As DNA, the CDR3 is TGTGCCAGCAGCTACCCCCGAGGTAGCGCCGACTACGAGCAGTACTTC. Residues: CASSYPRGSADYEQYF. Using reference TRBV7-9 and TRBJ2-7 for the parts outside the CDR3, the full variable domain is DTGVSQNPRHKITKRGQNVTFRCDPISEHNRLYWYRQTLGQGPEFLTYFQNEAQLEKSRLLSDRFSAERPKGSFSTLEIQRTEQGDSAMYLCASSYPRGSADYEQYFGPGTRLTVT.

This clonotype was counted only a few times. This chain uses TRBV6-1 with TRBJ2-7, with a tentative D call TRBD1 (5 bases). The CDR3 has 12 amino acids. Germline CDR1 and CDR2: MNHNS and SASEGT. V was clipped by 7 bases and J by 1 base, with 8 bases between them. The DNA for the CDR3 is TGTGCCAGCACGCAGGGATCCTACGAGCAGTACTTC. This encodes CASTQGSYEQYF.

The chain carries TRBV19 and TRBJ2-7; D is unresolved. The CDR3 spans 15 residues. V was cut by 8 bases and J by 3 bases, with 20 bases left in between. Germline assignment: CDR1 LNHDA and CDR2 SQIVND (reference sequence). The CDR3 nucleotides read TGTGCCAGTCGGTTGGCGGCAGAATTGAACTACGAGCAGTACTTC. It translates to CASRLAAELNYEQYF.

The chain couples TRBV9 to TRBJ1-1; D gene uncertain. V lost 2 bases, J lost 2 bases, and 7 bases lay in between. Germline loops: CDR1 SGDLS, CDR2 YYNGEE. The CDR3 is 13 residues long. CDR3 coding DNA: TGTGCCAGCAGCGTGAGGATAAACACTGAAGCTTTCTTT. Translated: CASSVRINTEAFF.

This clonotype was seen at least ten times. The chain combines TRBV6-1 with TRBJ1-1; 10 nucleotides line up with TRBD1. Germline-derived CDR1 and CDR2 are MNHNS and SASEGT. CDR3 length: 15 residues. V shed 4 bases and J 1 base; nucleotides not matched to a gene: 3. The CDR3 here is CASSGQGAGNTEAFF. The CDR3 DNA reads as TGTGCCAGCAGTGGACAGGGGGCTGGGAACACTGAAGCTTTCTTT.

This clonotype appeared a few times. The chain uses TRBV5-1 and TRBJ1-4; D is undetermined. This CDR3 has 14 residues. The V gene's germline CDR1 is SGHRS and CDR2 YFSETQ. V lost 0 bases and J 2 bases, leaving 5 bases between the germline ends. CDR3 protein: CASSLAGTNEKLFF. CDR3 DNA sequence: TGCGCCAGCAGCTTGGCTGGGACTAATGAAAAACTGTTTTTT.

This clonotype showed up just a few times. V is TRBV7-3 and J is TRBJ2-7, with D possibly matching TRBD2 (5 bases). With 5 bases removed from V and 3 bases from J, the gap between germline ends came to 17 bases. Germline V lookup: CDR1 SGHTA, CDR2 FQGTGA. The CDR3 covers 15 residues. CDR3 sequence: CASSRAGVWDYEQYF. Written as DNA, the CDR3 is TGTGCCAGCAGCCGAGCCGGGGTTTGGGACTACGAGCAGTACTTC. Filled out from reference TRBV7-3 and TRBJ2-7, the complete variable domain reads GAGVSQTPSNKVTEKGKYVELRCDPISGHTALYWYRQSLGQGPEFLIYFQGTGAADDSGLPNDRFFAVRPEGSVSTLKIQRTERGDSAVYLCASSRAGVWDYEQYFGPGTRLTVT.

J is TRBJ1-1 and V is TRBV18, with D possibly matching TRBD1 (5 bases). Germline V gives CDR1 KGHSH, CDR2 LQKENI. The CDR3 runs to 13 residues. Trimming shortened V by 6 bases and J by 2 bases, and 10 bases separated the two germline ends. CDR3 loop: CASSVGANTEAFF. In DNA form, the CDR3 reads TGTGCCAGCTCGGTTGGGGCCAACACTGAAGCTTTCTTT. Drawing the rest from reference TRBV18 and TRBJ1-1, the complete variable domain is NAGVMQNPRHLVRRRGQEARLRCSPMKGHSHVYWYRQLPEEGLKFMVYLQKENIIDESGMPKERFSAEFPKEGPSILRIQQVVRGDSAAYFCASSVGANTEAFFGQGTRLTVV.

This clonotype was seen only a few times. J is TRBJ2-1 and V is TRBV29-1; TRBD2 might be the D (5 bases). CDR1 and CDR2 (germline): SQVTM, ANQGSEA. This CDR3 contains 15 residues. V was pared by 4 bases and J by 5 bases, with 18 bases between. In DNA form, the CDR3 reads TGCAGCGTTGTCCTCCGGGGTAATTATAACAATGAGCAGTTCTTC. This codes for CSVVLRGNYNNEQFF.

This clonotype came up a few times. The chain links TRBV20-1 to TRBJ2-7, with D perhaps matching TRBD2 (5 bases). Germline V gene data show CDR1 as DFQATT and CDR2 as SNEGSKA (reference sequence). This CDR3 spans 12 amino acids. Trimming removed 6 bases at V and 2 bases at J, with 11 bases between. Written as DNA, the CDR3 is TGCAGTGCGGACTCTGGTACCTACGAGCAGTACTTC. As protein: CSADSGTYEQYF.

This clonotype was seen a handful of times. This chain joins TRBV11-2 and TRBJ2-1, with a weak D call TRBD2 (5 bases). The CDR3 is 11 residues long. In germline, CDR1 is SGHAT, CDR2 FQNNGV. V shed 7 bases and J shed 4 bases, with 5 bases lying between them. DNA for the CDR3: TGTGCCAGCACGGGGTACAATGAGCAGTTCTTC. Its protein product is CASTGYNEQFF.

The chain joins TRBV27 to TRBJ1-5; D unclear. This CDR3 is 13 amino acids long. CDR1 MNHEY and CDR2 SMNVEV come from the germline V gene (reference sequence). V lost 6 bases to trimming and J lost 5 bases, with 11 bases between them. The CDR3 bases are TGTGCCAGCAGGTTGAGTCGGTATCAGCCCCAGCATTTT. It is translated as CASRLSRYQPQHF.

This clonotype was seen a few times. The chain combines TRBV6-2 or TRBV6-3 with TRBJ2-1; 10 bases agree with TRBD1. The V gene's germline CDR1 is MNHEY and CDR2 SVGEGT. CDR3 size: 15 residues. J lost 2 bases, V lost 6 bases, and 4 bases had no gene match. In DNA form, the CDR3 reads TGTGCCAGCAGAGAGGACAGGGGGACCTACAATGAGCAGTTCTTC. Its translation is CASREDRGTYNEQFF.

This clonotype was counted ten times or more. The chain is built from TRBV5-1 and TRBJ2-1; D is unresolved. The CDR3 sequence is 13 residues long. The germline V and J ends were trimmed by 10 bases and 6 bases, with 17 bases remaining between them. Germline CDR1 and CDR2: SGHRS and YFSETQ. The CDR3 is CASRLGVPNEQFF. DNA of the CDR3: TGCGCCTCCCGCCTGGGCGTTCCCAATGAGCAGTTCTTC.

The V call is TRBV28, the J call TRBJ1-5; 7 nucleotides line up with TRBD1. Germline V CDR1 and CDR2: MDHEN, SYDVKM. V gave up 5 bases and J gave up 1 base; unmatched junction bases: 2. The CDR3 length is 14 residues. The CDR3 reads CASSAGQSNQPQHF. CDR3 DNA: TGTGCCAGCAGTGCGGGACAGAGCAATCAGCCCCAGCATTTT.

This chain joins TRBV7-8 and TRBJ2-3, with 7 bases lining up with TRBD2. The J segment lost 4 bases and the V segment lost 5 bases, leaving 12 bases of the junction unmatched. The CDR3 spans 16 residues. Germline V gene sequence: CDR1 SGHVS, CDR2 FQNEAQ. The CDR3 nucleotides are TGTGCCAGCAGCCCCAGCCCGGGCGGGAGTTCAGATACGCAGTATTTT. Its translation is CASSPSPGGSSDTQYF.

This clonotype has only a few counts. In DNA, the CDR3 is TGTGCCATCAGGGGTAGCAGCACAGATACGCAGTATTTT. Translated, it gives CAIRGSSTDTQYF. The gene calls are TRBV10-3 and TRBJ2-3; D gene uncertain. Germline CDR1 ENHRY, CDR2 SYGVKD. Trimming shortened V by 6 bases and J by 0 bases, and 7 bases separated the two germline ends. The CDR3 contains 13 residues.

This clonotype appeared a few times. The chain is built from TRBV5-5 and TRBJ2-3; 9 bases are shared with TRBD2. Per germline, CDR1 SGHKS and CDR2 YYEKEE (reference sequence). V gave up 3 bases and J gave up 4 bases; unmatched junction bases: 3. The CDR3 has 14 residues. The CDR3 here is CASSSLAGPDTQYF. CDR3 nucleotides: TGTGCCAGCAGCTCCCTAGCGGGGCCAGATACGCAGTATTTT.

This clonotype showed up just once. The chain recombines TRBV15 with TRBJ2-1, with unresolved D. CDR3 length: 16 residues. Germline CDR1 LNHNV, CDR2 YYDKDF (reference sequence). V lost 0 bases, J lost 5 bases, and 14 bases lay in between. This CDR3 reads CATSRDPVTSNNEQFF. The CDR3 DNA follows: TGTGCCACCAGCAGAGATCCAGTTACGTCCAACAATGAGCAGTTCTTC. The variable domain in full, with the rest retrieved from reference TRBV15 and TRBJ2-1, is DAMVIQNPRYQVTQFGKPVTLSCSQTLNHNVMYWYQQKSSQAPKLLFHYYDKDFNNEADTPDNFQSRRPNTSFCFLDIRSPGLGDTAMYLCATSRDPVTSNNEQFFGPGTRLTVL.

The chain employs TRBV6-1 and TRBJ2-2; the match to TRBD2 covers 7 bases. Looked up from germline, CDR1 is MNHNS and CDR2 is SASEGT. J was trimmed by 0 bases and V by 6 bases; bases with no gene match: 4. This CDR3 is built from 15 residues. CDR3 bases: TGTGCCAGCAGGCTACTAGCGTCGAACACCGGGGAGCTGTTTTTT. It is translated as CASRLLASNTGELFF.

This clonotype occurred many times. The chain couples TRBV11-1 to TRBJ2-1, with 8 positions matching TRBD2. This CDR3 region has 15 residues. From germline, CDR1 is SGHAT and CDR2 FQDESV (reference sequence). The V gene end was trimmed by 3 bases and the J gene end by 4 bases; junction bases not matched to a gene: 5. The chain's CDR3 is CASSFLAGTYNEQFF. The DNA of the CDR3 is TGTGCCAGCAGCTTCCTAGCGGGTACTTACAATGAGCAGTTCTTC.

This clonotype was recorded a few times. J is TRBJ2-6 and V is TRBV24-1; no firm D call. The CDR3 extends over 13 amino acids. The V and J ends lost 9 bases and 0 bases respectively, with 5 bases between them. From germline, CDR1 is KGHDR and CDR2 SFDVKD. CDR3 bases: TGTGCCACCGCGTTCTCTGGGGCCAACGTCCTGACTTTC. Translation: CATAFSGANVLTF.

This clonotype appeared a few times. This chain joins TRBV6-1 and TRBJ2-7; D might be TRBD2 (5 bases). Germline CDR1 and CDR2: MNHNS and SASEGT. This CDR3 is built from 14 residues. V was cut by 6 bases and J by 0 bases, with 12 bases left in between. The DNA of the CDR3 is TGTGCCAGCAGGACGACCGGGAACTCCTACGAGCAGTACTTC. This gives the protein CASRTTGNSYEQYF.

This chain links TRBV5-6 with TRBJ1-6; D perhaps matches TRBD1 (6 bases). Germline lookup yields CDR1 SGHDT and CDR2 YYEEEE. This CDR3 contains 17 residues. V shed 4 bases and J shed 0 bases, with 14 bases lying between them. Here the CDR3 reads CASSQVRGGSYNSPLHF. CDR3 nucleotides: TGTGCCAGCAGCCAGGTCAGGGGTGGCTCCTATAATTCACCCCTCCACTTT.

The chain is built from TRBV12-3 or TRBV12-4 and TRBJ2-5; D gene unclear. Trimming left V 2 bases short and J 5 bases short, with 15 bases between. This CDR3 region has 15 residues. The CDR3: CASSLSHALGETQYF. The CDR3 nucleotides read TGTGCCAGCAGTTTATCCCACGCCTTGGGGGAGACCCAGTACTTC.

The V gene is TRBV2, the J gene TRBJ1-5, with TRBD1 matching over 7 bases. V gave up 6 bases and J gave up 10 bases; unmatched junction bases: 9. Germline CDR1 and CDR2: SNHLY and FYNNEI. The CDR3 runs to 13 residues. The CDR3 nucleotides read TGTGCCAGCAGCGAGGGGGCGGCTCATCCCCAGCATTTT. Translation gives CASSEGAAHPQHF.

In its sample, this clonotype was seen a few times. The V gene is TRBV3-1, the J gene TRBJ2-6, with a weak D call TRBD2 (5 bases). The germline gives CDR1 LGHDT, CDR2 YNNKEL (reference sequence). This CDR3 contains 17 residues. The V end lost 3 bases, the J end lost 0 bases, and 12 bases lay between the germline ends. CDR3 nucleotide sequence: TGTGCCAGCAGCCAGGCGTTTGGGAGCTCTGGGGCCAACGTCCTGACTTTC. It encodes CASSQAFGSSGANVLTF.

This clonotype has just a few counts. The chain employs TRBV27 and TRBJ2-3; D may correspond to TRBD1 or TRBD2 (5 bases each). The germline V gene has CDR1 MNHEY and CDR2 SMNVEV (reference sequence). The CDR3 has 17 residues. V lost 2 bases and J 0 bases, leaving 15 bases between the germline ends. The CDR3 DNA is TGTGCCAGCAGTTTAGTCGCAGCCGGGGCTAGCACAGATACGCAGTATTTT. Amino acids: CASSLVAAGASTDTQYF.

This clonotype was counted ten times or more. V is TRBV7-8 and J is TRBJ2-7, with 8 bases identical to TRBD2. CDR3 size: 15 residues. CDR1 SGHVS and CDR2 FQNEAQ come from the germline V gene. The ends lost 2 bases at V and 3 bases at J; junction bases unmatched: 6. The CDR3 reads CASSLSSGSYYEQYF. CDR3 DNA: TGTGCCAGCAGCTTATCGAGCGGGAGTTACTACGAGCAGTACTTC.